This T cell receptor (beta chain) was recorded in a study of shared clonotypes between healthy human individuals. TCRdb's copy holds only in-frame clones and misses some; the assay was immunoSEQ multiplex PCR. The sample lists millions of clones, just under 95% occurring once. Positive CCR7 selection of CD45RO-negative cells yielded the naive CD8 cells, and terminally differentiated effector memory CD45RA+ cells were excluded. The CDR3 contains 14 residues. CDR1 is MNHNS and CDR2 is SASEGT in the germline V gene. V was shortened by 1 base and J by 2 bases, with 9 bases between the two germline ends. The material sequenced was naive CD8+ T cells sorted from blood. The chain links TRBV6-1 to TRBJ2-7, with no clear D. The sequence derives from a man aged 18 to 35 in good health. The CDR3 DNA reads TGTGCCAGCAGTGAAGGACCCTTCGCCTACGAGCAGTACTTC. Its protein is CASSEGPFAYEQYF.